The clone carrying this T cell receptor beta chain was recorded a few times. No antigen is known for it. This sample is part of a study of breast tumors, draining lymph nodes, adjacent tissues. The study, taken as a whole, reports: Tumor repertoires ranked between lymph nodes and nontumor tissue in diversity, with V and J gene preferences.

V was pared by 10 bases and J by 6 bases, with 22 bases between. CDR1 and CDR2 (germline): SGHRS, YFSETQ. The length of the CDR3 is 14 residues. Each CDR3 protein is one row after TCRdb ran MiXCR on the multiplex PCR reads. Of some 130,000 distinct CDR3 sequences in the sample, 20% were seen once. The lymph nodes were axillary draining lymph nodes from breast cancer patients. Sequencing was done on a sample of axillary lymph node tissue. This clonotype was sampled from a female donor with breast cancer. Some clones in this sample may be carry-over from other donors' samples. The rearrangement links TRBV5-1 to TRBJ2-5, with D possibly being TRBD2 (6 bases). The DNA for the CDR3 is TGCGCCGGTCAGACGGGGGTTGGGGACCAGACCCAGTACTTC. Protein sequence: CAGQTGVGDQTQYF.